This T cell receptor beta chain came from a study of breast tumors, draining lymph nodes, adjacent tissues. TCRdb redid the calling of the multiplex PCR reads with MiXCR, one entry per CDR3 protein. Here the sample spans 200,000 or so distinct CDR3 sequences, approximately 33% being singletons. Regarding the study as a whole: The data were judged consistent with most tumor T cells coming from lymph node and expanding in tumor.

About this clonotype: The antigen remains undetermined.

Looked up from germline, CDR1 is SNHLY and CDR2 is FYNNEI. The CDR3 is 14 amino acids. Trimming pared 3 bases from V and 1 base from J, leaving 7 bases between. The lymph nodes were axillary draining lymph nodes from breast cancer patients. J is TRBJ1-5 and V is TRBV2, with a possible D match to TRBD1 (6 bases). This receptor was taken from a female donor with breast cancer. Some clones in this sample may be carry-over from other donors' samples. The source material was axillary lymph node tissue. In DNA form, the CDR3 reads TGTGCCAGCAGTGATGGGACAAGCAATCAGCCCCAGCATTTT. Its protein is CASSDGTSNQPQHF. Full variable domain (outside the CDR3, taken from reference TRBV2 and TRBJ1-5): EPEVTQTPSHQVTQMGQEVILRCVPISNHLYFYWYRQILGQKVEFLVSFYNNEISEKSEIFDDQFSVERPDGSNFTLKIRSTKLEDSAMYFCASSDGTSNQPQHFGDGTRLSIL.